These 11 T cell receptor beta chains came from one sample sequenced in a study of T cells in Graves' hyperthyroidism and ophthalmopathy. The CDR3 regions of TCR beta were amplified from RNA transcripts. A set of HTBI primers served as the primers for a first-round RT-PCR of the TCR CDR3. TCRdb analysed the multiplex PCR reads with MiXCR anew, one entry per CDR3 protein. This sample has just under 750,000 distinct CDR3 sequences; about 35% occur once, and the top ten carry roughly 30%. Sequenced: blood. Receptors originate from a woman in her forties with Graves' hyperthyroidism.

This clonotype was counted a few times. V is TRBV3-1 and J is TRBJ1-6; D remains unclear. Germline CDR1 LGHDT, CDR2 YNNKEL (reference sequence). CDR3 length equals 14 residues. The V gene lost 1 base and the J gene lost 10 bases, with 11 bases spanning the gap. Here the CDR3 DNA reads TGTGCCAGCAGCCAAGGGCAGGTCGGCTCACCCCTCCACTTT. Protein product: CASSQGQVGSPLHF.

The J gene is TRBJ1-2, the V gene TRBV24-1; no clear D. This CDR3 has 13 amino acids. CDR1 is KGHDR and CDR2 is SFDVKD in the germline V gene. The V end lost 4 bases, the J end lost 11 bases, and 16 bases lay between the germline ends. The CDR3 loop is CATSESGRAAYTF. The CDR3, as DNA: TGTGCCACCAGTGAATCCGGACGGGCAGCATACACCTTC.

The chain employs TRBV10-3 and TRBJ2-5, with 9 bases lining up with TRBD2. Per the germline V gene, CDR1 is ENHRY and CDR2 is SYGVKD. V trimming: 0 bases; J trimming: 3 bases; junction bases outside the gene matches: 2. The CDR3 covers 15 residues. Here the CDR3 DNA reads TGTGCCATCAGTGAGTCTCTAGCGGGGAAAGAGACCCAGTACTTC. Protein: CAISESLAGKETQYF.

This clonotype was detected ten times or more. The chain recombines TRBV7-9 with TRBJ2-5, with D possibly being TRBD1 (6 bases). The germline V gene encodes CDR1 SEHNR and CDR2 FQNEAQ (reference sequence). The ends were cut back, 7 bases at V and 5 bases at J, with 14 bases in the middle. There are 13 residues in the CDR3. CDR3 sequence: CASTNRVRETQYF. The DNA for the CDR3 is TGTGCCAGCACCAACAGGGTTCGGGAGACCCAGTACTTC.

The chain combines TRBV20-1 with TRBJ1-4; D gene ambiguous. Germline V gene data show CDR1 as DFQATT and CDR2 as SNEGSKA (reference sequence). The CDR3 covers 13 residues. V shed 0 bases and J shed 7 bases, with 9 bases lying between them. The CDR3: CSAREVAAEKLFF. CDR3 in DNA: TGCAGTGCTAGAGAGGTCGCCGCTGAAAAACTGTTTTTT.

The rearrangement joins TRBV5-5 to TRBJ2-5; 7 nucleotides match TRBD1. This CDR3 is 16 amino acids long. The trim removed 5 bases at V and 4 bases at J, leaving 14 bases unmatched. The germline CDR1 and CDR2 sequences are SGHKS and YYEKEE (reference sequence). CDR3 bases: TGTGCCAGCAGTAAACGTACAGGGGCGATGGGAGAGACCCAGTACTTC. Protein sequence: CASSKRTGAMGETQYF.

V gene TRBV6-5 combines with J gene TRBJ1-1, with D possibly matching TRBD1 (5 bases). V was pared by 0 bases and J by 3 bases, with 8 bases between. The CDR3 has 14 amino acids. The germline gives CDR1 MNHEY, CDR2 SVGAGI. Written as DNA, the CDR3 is TGTGCCAGCAGTTACTCGAAACAGGACACTGAAGCTTTCTTT. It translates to CASSYSKQDTEAFF.

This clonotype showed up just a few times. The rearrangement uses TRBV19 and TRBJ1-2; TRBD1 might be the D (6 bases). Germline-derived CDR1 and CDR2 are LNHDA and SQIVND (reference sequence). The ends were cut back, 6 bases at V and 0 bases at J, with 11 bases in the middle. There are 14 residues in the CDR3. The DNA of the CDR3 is TGTGCCAGTAGATCAACAGGGACTAACTATGGCTACACCTTC. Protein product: CASRSTGTNYGYTF.

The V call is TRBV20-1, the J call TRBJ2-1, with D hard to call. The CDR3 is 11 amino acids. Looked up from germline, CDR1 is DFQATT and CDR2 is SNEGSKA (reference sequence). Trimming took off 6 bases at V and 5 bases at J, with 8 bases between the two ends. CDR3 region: CSANAHNEQFF. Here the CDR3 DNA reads TGCAGTGCCAACGCACACAATGAGCAGTTCTTC.

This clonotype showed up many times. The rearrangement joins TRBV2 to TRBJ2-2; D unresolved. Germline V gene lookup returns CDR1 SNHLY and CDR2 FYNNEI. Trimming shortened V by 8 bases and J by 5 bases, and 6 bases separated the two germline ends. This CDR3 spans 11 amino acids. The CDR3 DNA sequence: TGTGCCAGCGGTGGAACCGGGGAGCTGTTTTTT. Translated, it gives CASGGTGELFF.

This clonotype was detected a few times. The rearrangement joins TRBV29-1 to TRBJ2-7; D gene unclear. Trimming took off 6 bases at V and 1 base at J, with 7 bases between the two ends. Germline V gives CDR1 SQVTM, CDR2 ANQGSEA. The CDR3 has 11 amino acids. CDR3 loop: CSVRSSYEQYF. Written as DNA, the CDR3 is TGCAGCGTCCGGAGTTCCTACGAGCAGTACTTC.